This T cell receptor beta chain was found in a study of early T cells in non-severe SARS-CoV-2 infection. Overall study: Bulk RNA taken from unsorted whole blood was sequenced, leaving chains unpaired.

This clonotype was detected many times. Germline V lookup: CDR1 MGHDK, CDR2 SYGVNS. The CDR3 covers 14 residues. Trimming removed 4 bases from V and 5 bases from J, with 14 bases in between. The protocol attached unique molecular identifiers to individual cDNA molecules. TCRdb reprocessed the 5' RACE reads via MiXCR and lists one record per CDR3 protein. The sample has about 20,000 distinct CDR3 sequences; around 6% are singletons. The sequencing used whole blood, collected at baseline. The sequence was obtained from an adult who was a healthcare worker with PCR-confirmed SARS-CoV-2 infection or an uninfected control (not recorded which). This chain connects TRBV25-1 to TRBJ1-2; maybe TRBD1 (6 bases). This chain's CDR3 is CASSGKGGGYGYTF. Written as DNA, the CDR3 is TGTGCCAGCAGTGGGAAAGGGGGTGGATATGGCTACACCTTC.